These 10 T cell receptor beta chains were sequenced from one sample in a study of lymphopenia after photon versus proton radiotherapy. Sequenced by immunoSEQ multiplex PCR; TCRdb stores in-frame clones only, minus some. The table lists some 15,000 clones, approximately 83% of them singletons, with about 25% in the top ten. The specimen comprised peripheral blood, sampled from a patient treated with photon-based radiotherapy. The receptor source for this set is a man aged 50-60 years with gastric cancer.

With regard to this clone: A read error may account for a junction end that differs from germline. The same CDR3 is also encoded by other DNA sequences in this sample. The V call is TRBV5-1, the J call TRBJ1-1; D not certain. The CDR3 consists of 14 residues. Germline V gives CDR1 SGHRS, CDR2 YFSETQ. The CDR3 sequence is CASSFRGFNTEAFF. CDR3 sequence (DNA): TGTGCCAGCAGCTTTCGGGGTTTCAACACTGAAGCTTTCTTT.

The CDR3 sequence is CARVGTSGTSSSETQYF. For the CDR3, the DNA is TGCGCCCGCGTAGGGACTAGCGGGACATCTTCGTCTGAGACCCAGTACTTC. The rearrangement links TRBV23-1 to TRBJ2-5; 13 bases match TRBD2. TRBV23-1 is labeled an ORF, and its function is uncertain. The length of the CDR3 is 17 residues. The V gene end was trimmed by 11 bases and the J gene end by 5 bases; junction bases not matched to a gene: 17.

CDR3 amino acids: CASSATRSSYNEQFF. The CDR3 region has the DNA TGCGCCAGCAGCGCAACAAGGAGCTCCTACAATGAGCAGTTCTTC. The gene calls are TRBV10-1 and TRBJ2-1, with D unresolved. Germline CDR1 is WNHNN and CDR2 is SYGVQD (reference sequence). This CDR3 is built from 15 residues. V dropped 6 bases and J dropped 0 bases, with 12 bases sitting between them.

The CDR3 sequence is CASRGTSSGTQYF. As DNA, the CDR3 is TGTGCCAGCAGGGGGACTAGCTCGGGTACGCAGTATTTT. This chain connects TRBV25-1 to TRBJ2-3; 9 positions match TRBD2. The CDR3 loop spans 13 amino acids. J was trimmed by 8 bases and V by 6 bases; bases with no gene match: 6. Per the germline V gene, CDR1 is MGHDK and CDR2 is SYGVNS.

This sequence joins TRBV19 and TRBJ2-3; 12 bases agree with TRBD2. The germline V gene has CDR1 LNHDA and CDR2 SQIVND (reference sequence). V lost 2 bases to trimming and J lost 0 bases; unmatched junction nucleotides: 3. CDR3 size: 17 residues. The chain's CDR3 is CASSISGLAGSTDTQYF. The CDR3 DNA sequence: TGTGCCAGTAGTATATCGGGACTAGCGGGTAGCACAGATACGCAGTATTTT.

The rearrangement uses TRBV30 and TRBJ2-1; a possible D gene is TRBD1 (5 bases). The CDR3 spans 12 residues. Germline assignment: CDR1 GTSNPN and CDR2 SVGIG (reference sequence). Trimming stripped 3 bases from V and 7 bases from J, with 10 bases between. CDR3 coding DNA: TGTGCCTGGAGCGGCAGGGAAAATGAGCAGTTCTTC. It is translated as CAWSGRENEQFF. The whole variable domain, filled in from reference TRBV30 and TRBJ2-1, reads SQTIHQWPATLVQPVGSPLSLECTVEGTSNPNLYWYRQAAGRGLQLLFYSVGIGQISSEVPQNLSASRPQDRQFILSSKKLLLSDSGFYLCAWSGRENEQFFGPGTRLTVL.

In this sample, this clone turned up once. The chain employs TRBV23-1 and TRBJ2-4, with D possibly TRBD2 on 6 matching bases. TRBV23-1 is given ORF status, its function remaining uncertain. This CDR3 has 16 residues. V lost 7 bases and J lost 6, with 22 bases in between. CDR3 sequence: CASTPGMRRVGNIQYF. Here the CDR3 DNA reads TGCGCCAGCACCCCAGGGATGAGGAGGGTGGGAAACATTCAGTACTTC.

The chain carries TRBV5-5 and TRBJ1-1; D remains ambiguous. The CDR3 has 13 residues. CDR1 SGHKS and CDR2 YYEKEE come from the germline V gene (reference sequence). With 4 bases removed from V and 1 base from J, the gap between germline ends came to 8 bases. The CDR3 DNA is TGTGCCAGCAGCATGCTTACGAACACTGAAGCTTTCTTT. Translating gives CASSMLTNTEAFF.

The chain recombines TRBV7-2 with TRBJ2-2; 10 positions agree with TRBD2. With V trimmed by 1 base and J by 4 bases, 9 bases remained unmatched. This CDR3 has 18 amino acids. Per the germline V gene, CDR1 is SGHTA and CDR2 is FQGNSA. CDR3 in DNA: TGTGCCAGCAGCTTAGATCCAGCGGGGGGGTCAAGCACCGGGGAGCTGTTTTTT. Its protein product is CASSLDPAGGSSTGELFF.

The chain carries TRBV6-6 and TRBJ2-6; D is ambiguous. Germline loops: CDR1 MNHNY, CDR2 SVGAGI (reference sequence). This CDR3 spans 16 amino acids. The germline V and J ends were trimmed by 2 bases and 0 bases, with 8 bases remaining between them. The CDR3 reads CASSYGTTSGANVLTF. In DNA form, the CDR3 reads TGTGCCAGCAGTTACGGCACAACCTCTGGGGCCAACGTCCTGACTTTC.